Listed below are T cell receptor beta chains from one sample, sequenced in a study of T cells in Graves' hyperthyroidism and ophthalmopathy. TCRdb itself ran the multiplex PCR reads through MiXCR, one entry per CDR3 protein. The sample consists of about 360,000 distinct CDR3 sequences, 15% to 19% of them appearing once. The sample taken for sequencing was blood. Receptors were obtained from a woman between 18 and 29 years old with Graves' hyperthyroidism that later progressed to Graves' ophthalmopathy. The CDR3 runs from the conserved cysteine through the conserved F or W. The D gene is left open where the match is weak. Clone sizes are given selectively: once, few, many, or a class where the clone is expanded.

cdr3_aa	cdr3_nt	clone_size	d_call	v_call	j_call
CASSLGQARREKLFF	TGTGCCAGCAGCCTTGGACAGGCGCGGCGTGAAAAACTGTTTTTT	many	TRBD1	TRBV7-6	TRBJ1-4
CASSQEAGYNSPLHF	TGTGCCAGCAGCCAAGAGGCAGGATATAATTCACCCCTCCACTTT	many	.	TRBV3-1	TRBJ1-6
CASSRDRGYNEQFF	TGCGCCAGCAGCAGGGACAGGGGTTACAATGAGCAGTTCTTC	many	TRBD1	TRBV10-1	TRBJ2-1
CASSFPLTGRKTSGRYNEQFF	TGTGCCAGCAGTTTCCCACTAACGGGACGAAAAACTAGCGGACGTTACAATGAGCAGTTCTTC	.	TRBD2	TRBV12-3/TRBV12-4	TRBJ2-1
CASSGTSGIYEQYF	TGTGCCAGCTCAGGGACTAGCGGGATCTACGAGCAGTACTTC	many	TRBD2	TRBV18	TRBJ2-7
CASSNRDSTYEQYF	TGTGCCAGCAGCAACCGGGACAGCACCTACGAGCAGTACTTC	many	TRBD1	TRBV27	TRBJ2-7
CASSLAARGYTF	TGTGCCAGCAGTTTGGCAGCCCGTGGCTACACCTTC	many	.	TRBV28	TRBJ1-2
CASTVGQGYGYTF	TGTGCCAGCACCGTGGGACAGGGGTATGGCTACACCTTC	many	TRBD1	TRBV28	TRBJ1-2
CASSGRNYEQYF	TGTGCCAGCAGTGGACGGAACTACGAGCAGTACTTC	many	.	TRBV7-9	TRBJ2-7
CATSLGDTATQYF	TGTGCCACTAGCCTTGGGGACACAGCTACGCAGTATTTT	medium-sized	.	TRBV11-2	TRBJ2-3
CASSLMVGAGEQFF	TGTGCCAGCAGCCTCATGGTAGGGGCAGGTGAGCAGTTCTTC	many	.	TRBV11-3	TRBJ2-1
CASSYPPGWDMNTEAFF	TGTGCCAGCAGTTACCCCCCAGGGTGGGATATGAACACTGAAGCTTTCTTT	few	.	TRBV6-5	TRBJ1-1
CASSPRPAAEETQYF	TGTGCCAGCTCACCCAGACCGGCAGCCGAAGAGACCCAGTACTTC	many	.	TRBV18	TRBJ2-5
CASSRALNTEAFF	TGTGCCAGCAGCCGGGCACTGAACACTGAAGCTTTCTTT	many	.	TRBV28	TRBJ1-1
CASSDGFIGTYEQYF	TGTGCCAGCAGTGACGGTTTTATTGGCACCTACGAGCAGTACTTC	many	.	TRBV2	TRBJ2-7
CASRKTGYEKLFF	TGTGCCAGCAGGAAGACAGGGTATGAAAAACTGTTTTTT	many	TRBD1	TRBV3-1	TRBJ1-4
CASSFVLIAGRSSCNEQFF	TGTGCCAGCAGCTTTGTTTTAATAGCGGGGAGGAGCTCCTGCAATGAGCAGTTCTTC	once	TRBD2	TRBV7-9	TRBJ2-1
CASSSPRVYEQYF	TGTGCCAGCAGTTCCCCCAGGGTATACGAGCAGTACTTC	many	.	TRBV6-5	TRBJ2-7
CASSDAGEETQYF	TGTGCCAGCAGTGATGCGGGTGAAGAGACCCAGTACTTC	many	.	TRBV6-1	TRBJ2-5
CAWSVLGREVDEQYF	TGTGCCTGGAGTGTCCTGGGGCGGGAGGTCGACGAGCAGTACTTC	many	TRBD2	TRBV30	TRBJ2-7
CAIRLAGVNEQFF	TGTGCTATCCGACTAGCGGGAGTAAATGAGCAGTTCTTC	few	TRBD2	TRBV7-9	TRBJ2-1
CASSAPVGADYEQYF	TGTGCCAGCTCAGCCCCAGTAGGTGCGGACTACGAGCAGTACTTC	many	.	TRBV18	TRBJ2-7
CSASSPSSGANVLTF	TGCAGTGCTAGCTCCCCCAGCTCTGGGGCCAACGTCCTGACTTTC	.	.	TRBV20-1	TRBJ2-6
CASSSQTGGRDTQYF	TGTGCCAGCAGTTCCCAGACAGGGGGGCGGGATACGCAGTATTTT	.	TRBD1	TRBV6-1	TRBJ2-3
CASSPGLAGAYEQFF	TGTGCCAGCTCACCAGGGCTAGCGGGAGCCTATGAGCAGTTCTTC	.	TRBD2	TRBV18	TRBJ2-1
CASRPRPGSDEKLFF	TGTGCCAGCAGACCACGGCCGGGATCCGATGAAAAACTGTTTTTT	few	.	TRBV6-1	TRBJ1-4
CASRSWTSGNNEQFF	TGTGCCAGCAGATCATGGACTAGCGGTAACAATGAGCAGTTCTTC	.	TRBD2	TRBV27	TRBJ2-1
CASSRPQGDPAGEQYF	TGCGCCAGCAGCCGTCCCCAGGGGGACCCGGCGGGGGAGCAGTACTTC	few	.	TRBV4-1	TRBJ2-7